The present T cell receptor beta chain was sequenced within a study of long-term antiretroviral therapy in people with HIV (dated by TCRdb to 2021 to 2024). With regard to the full study: The earliest samples were collected about a decade before the 2015 WHO recommendation for immediate ART, when ART was typically delayed until CD4 counts fell. A retrospective serial study tested whether changes in peripheral blood TRB repertoire composition and diversity were associated with ART initiation and durable HIV suppression. A total of 192 cryopreserved PBMC samples were contributed to the cohort by 30 adults with confirmed HIV infection, with samples collected serially over a mean of approximately six years (range 1-12). Eleven of the 30 participants with HIV were female. No cross-contamination during QIAcube processing was seen in test extractions of a monoclonal T-cell line run alongside a few dozen polyclonal samples. Overall study outcomes, separate from this receptor: Because pre-ART samples had limited cell numbers, unsorted PBMC were profiled rather than sorted CD4+ and CD8+ T cells. Because PBMC availability was limited, only the TCR beta chain was sequenced, with no alpha chain pairing. At every time point, the repertoire was dominated by expanded TRB clones first identified before ART initiation, although this dominance fluctuated and, in many PLHIV, declined after ART. The samples were dated from the mid-2000s to the late 2010s, and the ART regimens that were used may be less effective than current ART regimens. Starting ART was linked to a significant rise in TRB diversity, yet even after long-term ART the diversity remained significantly lower than in transplant donor controls. Inferences about post-ART repertoire changes are limited because no data were available on ART adherence, viral resistance or therapy changes. HIV repertoires had narrower CDR3 length ranges than controls, and the network structure suggested an antigen-experienced repertoire that shifted only slightly toward naive after ART.

Participants were included only if at least one PBMC sample before ART initiation and at least two post-ART samples were available. All participants with HIV were treated in the United States of America. Before DNA extraction, cryopreserved samples containing 1-10 million PBMC were thawed and washed. At the time of the earliest PBMC sample, participants with HIV were aged between roughly 20 and 55 years. PBMC samples were contributed by each participant from 1-4 timepoints before ART initiation and 2-8 timepoints after ART initiation, with a median of 7 samples. Serial HIV viral load, CD4+ T-cell count, ART history and demographic data were obtained for every participant. Genomic DNA was extracted from unsorted PBMC with a Qiagen kit on a QIAcube, processed in batches of 12 samples. As for this clone: This clone's antigen is unknown. Per-base qualities were not stored, and no clone one base away is much larger.

The immunoSEQ hsTCRB v3.0 assay was used at survey level resolution to sequence the TRB variable region. The target sequencing depth for TRB was about 40,000-55,000 T-cell genomes per sample. TRB libraries were pooled and sequenced on an Illumina MiSeq using a v3 150-cycle kit. The paper's data handling went like this. Repertoire analysis was performed in R inside a reproducible Nextflow workflow that covered QC, data transformation and analysis. Custom analyses were implemented in LymphoSeq2, an R package for AIRR-Seq data exploration. Several samples that produced fewer than 5000 total TRB sequences were removed, so approximately 190 HIV repertoires were analyzed. Of the 188 retained HIV repertoires, about 61 were collected before and roughly 130 after ART initiation. Repertoires were downsampled to 5000 TRB nucleotide sequences, and summary statistics were averaged over 100 downsampling iterations. Only TRB sequences with CDR3 regions of at least seven amino acids were retained for analysis. A Shannon entropy-derived clonality score and the Gini coefficient were used to measure diversity. In the repertoire networks, any two of the top 5000 CDR3 amino acid sequences were linked whenever the two sequences differed by an edit distance of one. GLIPH2 predicted antigen specificity groups and MHC restriction for TRB CDR3 amino acid sequences. CDR3 amino acid sequences were matched against VDJdb and McPAS-TCR to flag known CMV, EBV, HIV or tissue antigen associations. Pre-ART, post-ART and control groups were compared with Wilcoxon signed-rank tests and Holm-Bonferroni correction. This immuneACCESS table, as held by TCRdb, lists in-frame sequences with V and J called but not all clones. Of the missing ones, under half trace to an unresolved V gene in checked studies; the others have no known cause. That table gives V, J and clone size, and the DNA gave D and trimming. This sample holds fewer than 25,000 clones; about 87% were observed only once. The ten largest clones capture around 8.7% of the sample.

CDR1 and CDR2 are drawn from the germline V gene: SGHRS, YFSETQ. Taken from cysteine to phenylalanine, the CDR3 has 15 residues. Only the CDR3 DNA is retained, 45 bases long and in frame from the first base. The junction shows trimming of 4 bases on V and 4 bases on J, plus 16 bases between the germline ends. The receptor comes from a middle-aged man with HIV. This sequence uses TRBV5-1 and TRBJ2-3; tentative D gene TRBD2, with 5 bases matching. Source: unsorted PBMCs, taken 1.8 years before starting antiretroviral therapy. The nucleotides are TGCGCCAGCAGCCTCGAAGGCCTGGAGGCAGATACGCAGTATTTT. This is translated as CASSLEGLEADTQYF. With all but the CDR3 taken from the reference TRBV5-1 and TRBJ2-3 genes, the full variable domain is: KAGVTQTPRYLIKTRGQQVTLSCSPISGHRSVSWYQQTPGQGLQFLFEYFSETQRNKGNFPGRFSGRQFSNSRSEMNVSTLELGDSALYLCASSLEGLEADTQYFGPGTRLTVL.